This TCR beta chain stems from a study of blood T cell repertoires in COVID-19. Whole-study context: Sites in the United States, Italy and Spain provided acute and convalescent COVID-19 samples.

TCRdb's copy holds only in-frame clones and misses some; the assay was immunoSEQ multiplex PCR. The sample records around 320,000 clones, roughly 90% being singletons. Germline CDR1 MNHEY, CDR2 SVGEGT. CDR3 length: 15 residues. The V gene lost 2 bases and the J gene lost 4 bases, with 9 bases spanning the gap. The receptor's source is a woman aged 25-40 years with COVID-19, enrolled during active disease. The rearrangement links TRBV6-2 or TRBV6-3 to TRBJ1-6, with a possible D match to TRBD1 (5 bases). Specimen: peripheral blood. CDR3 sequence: CASSYGGVYNSPLHF. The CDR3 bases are TGTGCCAGCAGTTACGGAGGGGTTTATAATTCACCCCTCCACTTT.